Below, 7 T cell receptor beta chains from the same sample are listed, as sequenced in a study of beta chain features in type 1 diabetes (dated by TCRdb to between 2017 and 2018). Libraries were built with the immunoSEQ multiplex PCR assay. The entire amount of isolated RNA was reverse transcribed using the High Capacity cDNA Reverse Transcription Kit, so the sequenced TCRB transcripts were expressed ones. This is the immuneACCESS table as TCRdb keeps it, with only in-frame sequences that have V and J called. A part of the clones is gone; compared with another copy, unresolved V genes explain less than half, and the rest is unexplained. The sample table shows some 200,000 clones, and approximately 10% are seen once. Of the sample, 1% to 1.5% falls within the top ten clones. Sequencing was performed on central memory CD4+ T cells from blood. All receptors derive from a man between 18 and 29 years old in good health.

This clone was counted a few times. The V and J genes are TRBV25-1 and TRBJ2-1, with 8 nucleotides matching TRBD2. The V gene end was trimmed by 6 bases and the J gene end by 7 bases; junction bases not matched to a gene: 14. Per the germline V gene, CDR1 is MGHDK and CDR2 is SYGVNS. The CDR3 spans 16 residues. The chain's CDR3 is CASRNPSGGPPNEQFF. In DNA form, the CDR3 reads TGTGCCAGCAGAAACCCTTCGGGAGGGCCGCCAAATGAGCAGTTCTTC.

This chain links TRBV5-1 with TRBJ1-1; D is ambiguous. CDR1 and CDR2 from the germline V gene are SGHRS and YFSETQ. V lost 3 bases, J lost 5 bases, and 14 bases lay in between. The CDR3 length is 14 residues. CDR3 DNA: TGCGCCAGCAGCTCCCCGGACCCGAGTACTGAAGCTTTCTTT. It translates to CASSSPDPSTEAFF.

This clone came up a few times. The chain links TRBV30 to TRBJ1-2; 8 bases are shared with TRBD1. V shed 5 bases, J shed 13 bases, and the junction held 18 bases outside the gene matches. The germline CDR1 and CDR2 sequences are GTSNPN and SVGIG (reference sequence). The CDR3 has 14 residues. The CDR3 nucleotides read TGTGCCTGGGGTGAGGACAGGGCGATCGGTCGCTGCACCTTC. Translation: CAWGEDRAIGRCTF.

The chain combines TRBV27 with TRBJ1-5; 9 positions match TRBD1. CDR1 is MNHEY, CDR2 SMNVEV, per germline (reference sequence). J lost 4 bases, V lost 5 bases, and 9 bases had no gene match. The CDR3 contains 16 residues. CDR3 nucleotides: TGTGCCAGCAGTCCCTACTCGACAGGGGGGAATCAGCCCCAGCATTTT. This codes for CASSPYSTGGNQPQHF.

This clone was observed a handful of times. This chain connects TRBV30 to TRBJ1-2; D may be TRBD1 (5 bases). V gave up 2 bases and J gave up 7 bases, with 17 bases separating them. CDR1 and CDR2 from the germline V gene are GTSNPN and SVGIG (reference sequence). CDR3 length: 14 residues. The CDR3 DNA sequence: TGTGCCTGGAGTCAACACTCCCGGGGGACTGGCTACACCTTC. It encodes CAWSQHSRGTGYTF.

This chain uses TRBV1 with TRBJ1-4; whether TRBD1, the table's D call, matches the DNA was not checked. TRBV1 is labeled a pseudogene. The CDR3 is 15 residues long. The CDR3 spells CTSSGRIGHHEKLFF. CDR3 coding DNA: TGCACCAGCAGCGGAAGGATAGGACACCATGAAAAACTGTTTTTT.

The chain uses TRBV29-1 and TRBJ2-1; TRBD1 agrees at 10 bases. CDR3 length equals 14 residues. Germline CDR1 is SQVTM and CDR2 is ANQGSEA. J gave up 3 bases and V 7 bases, and 6 bases lay outside the gene matches. DNA of the CDR3: TGCAGCGCCAAGGGGGACAGGGGCTACAATGAGCAGTTCTTC. This gives the protein CSAKGDRGYNEQFF.